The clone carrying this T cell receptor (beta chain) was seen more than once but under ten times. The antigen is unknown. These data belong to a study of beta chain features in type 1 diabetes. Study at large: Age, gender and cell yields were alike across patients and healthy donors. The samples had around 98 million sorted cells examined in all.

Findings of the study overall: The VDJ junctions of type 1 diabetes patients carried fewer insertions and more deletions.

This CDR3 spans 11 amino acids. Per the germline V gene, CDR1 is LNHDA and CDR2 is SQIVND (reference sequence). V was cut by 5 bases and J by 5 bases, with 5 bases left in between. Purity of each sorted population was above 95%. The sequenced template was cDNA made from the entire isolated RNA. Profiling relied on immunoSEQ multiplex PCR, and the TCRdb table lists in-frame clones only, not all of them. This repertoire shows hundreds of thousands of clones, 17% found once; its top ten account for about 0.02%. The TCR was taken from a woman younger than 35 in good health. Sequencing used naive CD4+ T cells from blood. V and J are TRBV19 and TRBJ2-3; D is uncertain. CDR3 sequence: CASSFEDTQYF. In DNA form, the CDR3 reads TGTGCCAGTAGTTTTGAAGATACGCAGTATTTT.